Listed below are T cell receptor beta chains from one sample, sequenced in a study of CD8 T cells in Susac syndrome. TCRdb reprocessed the immunoSEQ multiplex PCR reads via MiXCR and lists one record per CDR3 protein. The table has 330,000 or so distinct CDR3 sequences, about nine tenths seen once; the top ten hold 0.18%. Sequencing was performed on CD8+ T cells from PBMCs. These receptors were taken from a human donor with multiple sclerosis. The CDR3 runs from the conserved cysteine through the conserved F or W.

cdr3_aa	cdr3_length	v_call
CASVPQGSGSYQQYF	15	TRBV28
CASSLSGRGDEQFF	14	TRBV12-3/TRBV12-4
CASSQDLGPLLLTEAFF	17	TRBV14
CASSYGAGDQPQHF	14	TRBV6-2/TRBV6-3
CASSSSGKQHF	11	TRBV7-9
CASREGGEQFF	11	TRBV5-1
CASSSRNTGELFF	13	TRBV25-1
CSVRTVEAFF	10	TRBV29-1
CASSQGVSDRGTEAFF	16	TRBV3-1
CASKDGTGQETQYF	14	TRBV7-9
CASSVEGGIQYF	12	TRBV9
CASSPQGGTQYF	12	TRBV19
CASSPSWALECNQPQHF	17	TRBV4-3
CASSIVGTSNNEQFF	15	TRBV19
CSARDTGGVNEQFF	14	TRBV20-1
CASRTGAGDTQYF	13	TRBV6-5
CASTLWDRGGYEQYF	15	TRBV28
CSARRERTTTYEQYF	15	TRBV20-1
CASRREGTDTQYF	13	TRBV7-9
CASSEGAAGNQPQHF	15	TRBV2
CASSLMFGGTDTQYF	15	TRBV7-3
CASSLWGTGPPYEQYF	16	TRBV5-4
CASSFGGSRTDTQYF	15	TRBV7-8
CASSPTIIGSWVLHEQFF	18	TRBV7-8
CATGGGYEQYF	11	TRBV15
CASSRGQTAPGELFF	15	TRBV2
CASSPWESGPYEQYF	15	TRBV7-9
CASSLGQAEKLFF	13	TRBV13
CASSQFSGQAEQYF	14	TRBV4-3
CSVEDPQLAGDSYEQYF	17	TRBV29-1
CATSFGIGYGYTF	13	TRBV27
CSARDTSTSLGETQYF	16	TRBV20-1
CSARQGESRPQHF	13	TRBV20-1
CASRPPGQVYGYTF	14	TRBV2
CASSYGPDRATGELFF	16	TRBV6-5
CASSLEKSMGFGQPQHF	17	TRBV28
CASSQVEGGYGYTF	14	TRBV4-3
CATSLDPGSGANVLTF	16	TRBV15
CASSQDKAGGSGYGYTF	17	TRBV4-1
CASSSRPLSHTDTQYF	16	TRBV27
CASSLTQMPTGELFF	15	TRBV27
CASSNGGASGANVLTF	16	TRBV3-1
CASSHRDPTPYEQYF	15	TRBV5-1
CASNGQADQPQHF	13	TRBV19
CASSTPGLAGGPMTDTQYF	19	TRBV6-1
CASSLLPTRELFF	13	TRBV6-5
CAISDGLSGKSNTEAFF	17	TRBV10-3
CSAPGGGPDTEAFF	14	TRBV29-1
CASSLRQGLHQETQYF	16	TRBV3-1